This TCR beta chain came from a study of beta chain features in type 1 diabetes. Study-level findings and limits: Researchers caution that PCR might favor shorter templates, equally among patients and controls. In all four CD4+ subsets, TCRB CDR3 length was significantly, moderately reduced in type 1 diabetes.

V was pared by 5 bases and J by 1 base, with 8 bases between. Germline CDR1 and CDR2: KGHSH and LQKENI. The length of the CDR3 is 13 residues. The entirety of the isolated RNA underwent reverse transcription, so expressed TCRB transcripts were sequenced. The method was immunoSEQ multiplex PCR; TCRdb's version includes in-frame clones alone and lacks a portion of them. This table holds some 350,000 clones, less than 15% found once. This clone came up a few times. Its antigen is not identified. The same CDR3 is also encoded by other DNA sequences in this sample. This TCR came from a woman under 30 with type 1 diabetes. The sample comprised naive CD4+ T cells from blood. The chain uses TRBV18 and TRBJ1-1; no clear D. In nucleotides, the CDR3 is TGTGCCAGCTCAGGCGGGGAGAACACTGAAGCTTTCTTT. Its protein product is CASSGGENTEAFF. Full variable domain (missing parts from reference TRBV18 and TRBJ1-1): NAGVMQNPRHLVRRRGQEARLRCSPMKGHSHVYWYRQLPEEGLKFMVYLQKENIIDESGMPKERFSAEFPKEGPSILRIQQVVRGDSAAYFCASSGGENTEAFFGQGTRLTVV.